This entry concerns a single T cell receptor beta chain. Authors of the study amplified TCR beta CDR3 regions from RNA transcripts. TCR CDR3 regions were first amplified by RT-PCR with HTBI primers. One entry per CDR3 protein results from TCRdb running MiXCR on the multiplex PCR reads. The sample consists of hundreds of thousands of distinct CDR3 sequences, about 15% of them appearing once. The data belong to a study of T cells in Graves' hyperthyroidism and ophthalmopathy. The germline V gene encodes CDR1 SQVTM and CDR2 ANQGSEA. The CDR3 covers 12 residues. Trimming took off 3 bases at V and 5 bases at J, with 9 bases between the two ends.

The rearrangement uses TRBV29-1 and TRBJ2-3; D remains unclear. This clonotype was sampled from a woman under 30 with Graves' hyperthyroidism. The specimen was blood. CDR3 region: CSVEERRDTQYF. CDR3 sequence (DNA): TGCAGCGTTGAGGAGAGGAGAGATACGCAGTATTTT.